Below are 2 T cell receptor beta chains sequenced from a single sample in a study of radiation and T cells in renal cell carcinoma. As to time point: baseline pretreatment blood. The treatment was: 15 Gy SBRT to primary tumor, nephrectomy 4 weeks later. Libraries were prepared by immunoSEQ multiplex PCR; TCRdb keeps only in-frame clonotypes and omits some of them. In the table there are 85,000 to 100,000 clones, about 86% of which are singletons. The starting material was blood, obtained from a patient whose treatment included radiotherapy and nephrectomy. The receptors stem from a man aged 45-65 years with renal cell carcinoma.

J is TRBJ2-5 and V is TRBV19; possible D gene TRBD1, 6 bases. There are 15 residues in the CDR3. From germline, CDR1 is LNHDA and CDR2 SQIVND (reference sequence). V lost 5 bases to trimming and J lost 2 bases, with 15 bases between them. The CDR3 sequence is CASSADRTPQETQYF. CDR3 nucleotides: TGTGCCAGTAGTGCCGACAGGACGCCTCAAGAGACCCAGTACTTC.

The chain is built from TRBV9 and TRBJ1-2; D is uncertain. V lost 4 bases and J lost 4, with 11 bases in between. This CDR3 spans 13 amino acids. In germline, CDR1 is SGDLS, CDR2 YYNGEE. The CDR3: CASSSKVLYGYTF. CDR3 nucleotide sequence: TGTGCCAGCAGCTCAAAGGTTCTCTATGGCTACACCTTC.